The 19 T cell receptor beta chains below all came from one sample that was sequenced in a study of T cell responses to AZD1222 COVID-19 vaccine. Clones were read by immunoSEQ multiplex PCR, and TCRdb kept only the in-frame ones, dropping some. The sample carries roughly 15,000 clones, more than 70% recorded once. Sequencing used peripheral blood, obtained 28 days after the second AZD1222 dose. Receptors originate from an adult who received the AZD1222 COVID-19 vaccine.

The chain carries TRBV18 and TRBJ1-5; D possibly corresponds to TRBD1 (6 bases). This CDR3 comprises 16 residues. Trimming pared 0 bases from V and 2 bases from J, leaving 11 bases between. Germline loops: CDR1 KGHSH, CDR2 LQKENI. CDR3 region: CASSPPAGEGNQPQHF. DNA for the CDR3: TGTGCCAGCTCACCACCGGCAGGGGAAGGCAATCAGCCCCAGCATTTT.

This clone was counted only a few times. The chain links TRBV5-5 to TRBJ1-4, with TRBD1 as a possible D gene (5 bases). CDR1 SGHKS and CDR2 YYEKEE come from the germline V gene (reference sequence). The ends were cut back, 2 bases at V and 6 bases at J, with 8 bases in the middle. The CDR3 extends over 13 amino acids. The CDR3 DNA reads TGTGCCAGCAGCTTCTGGGGGGATGAAAAACTGTTTTTT. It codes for CASSFWGDEKLFF. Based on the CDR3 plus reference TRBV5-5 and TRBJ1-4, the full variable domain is DAGVTQSPTHLIKTRGQQVTLRCSPISGHKSVSWYQQVLGQGPQFIFQYYEKEERGRGNFPDRFSARQFPNYSSELNVNALLLGDSALYLCASSFWGDEKLFFGSGTQLSVL.

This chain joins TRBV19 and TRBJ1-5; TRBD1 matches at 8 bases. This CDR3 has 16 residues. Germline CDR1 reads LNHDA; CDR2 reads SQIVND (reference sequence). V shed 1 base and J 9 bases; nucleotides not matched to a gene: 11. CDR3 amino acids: CASSIGHQGAQGPQHF. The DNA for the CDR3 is TGTGCCAGTAGTATAGGGCACCAGGGGGCGCAAGGGCCCCAGCATTTT.

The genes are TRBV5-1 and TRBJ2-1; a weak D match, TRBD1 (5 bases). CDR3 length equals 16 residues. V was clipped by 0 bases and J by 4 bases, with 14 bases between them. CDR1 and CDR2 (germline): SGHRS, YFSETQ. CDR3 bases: TGCGCCAGCAGCTTGGCCGATTGGGGCCCATACAATGAGCAGTTCTTC. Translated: CASSLADWGPYNEQFF.

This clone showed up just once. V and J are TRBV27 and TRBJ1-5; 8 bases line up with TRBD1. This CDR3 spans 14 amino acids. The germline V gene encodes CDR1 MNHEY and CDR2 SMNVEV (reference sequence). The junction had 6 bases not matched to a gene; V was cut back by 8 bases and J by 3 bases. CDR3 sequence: CASGFRGPNQPQHF. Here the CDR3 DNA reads TGTGCCAGCGGGTTCAGGGGGCCCAATCAGCCCCAGCATTTT.

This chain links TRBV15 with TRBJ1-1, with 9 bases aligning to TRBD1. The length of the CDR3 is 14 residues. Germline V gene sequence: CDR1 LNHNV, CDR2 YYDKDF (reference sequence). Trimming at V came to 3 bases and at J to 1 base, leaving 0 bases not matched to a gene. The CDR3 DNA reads TGTGCCACCAGCAGGGGACAGGGGAACACTGAAGCTTTCTTT. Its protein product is CATSRGQGNTEAFF.

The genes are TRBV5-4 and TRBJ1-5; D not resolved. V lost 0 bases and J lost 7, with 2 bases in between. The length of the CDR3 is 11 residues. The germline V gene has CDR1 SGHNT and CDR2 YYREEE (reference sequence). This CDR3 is CASSLGQPQHF. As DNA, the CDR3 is TGTGCCAGCAGCTTGGGGCAGCCCCAGCATTTT.

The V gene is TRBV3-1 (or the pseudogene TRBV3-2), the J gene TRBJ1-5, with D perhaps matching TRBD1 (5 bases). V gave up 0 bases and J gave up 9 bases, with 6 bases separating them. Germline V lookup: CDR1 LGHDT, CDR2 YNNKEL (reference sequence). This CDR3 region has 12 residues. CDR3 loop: CASSQETGPQHF. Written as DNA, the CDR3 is TGTGCCAGCAGCCAAGAAACAGGGCCCCAGCATTTT.

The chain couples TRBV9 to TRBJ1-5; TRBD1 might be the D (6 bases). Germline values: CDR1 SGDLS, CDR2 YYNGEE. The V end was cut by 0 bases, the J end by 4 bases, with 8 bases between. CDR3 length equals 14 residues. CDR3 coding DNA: TGTGCCAGCAGCGTAGGGACAGAAAATCAGCCCCAGCATTTT. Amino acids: CASSVGTENQPQHF.

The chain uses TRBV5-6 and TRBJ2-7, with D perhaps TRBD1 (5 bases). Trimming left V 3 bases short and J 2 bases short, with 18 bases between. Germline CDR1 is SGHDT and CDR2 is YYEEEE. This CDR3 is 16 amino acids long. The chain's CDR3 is CASSSGSVRPTYEQYF. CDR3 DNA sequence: TGTGCCAGCAGCTCAGGGTCAGTACGCCCCACCTACGAGCAGTACTTC.

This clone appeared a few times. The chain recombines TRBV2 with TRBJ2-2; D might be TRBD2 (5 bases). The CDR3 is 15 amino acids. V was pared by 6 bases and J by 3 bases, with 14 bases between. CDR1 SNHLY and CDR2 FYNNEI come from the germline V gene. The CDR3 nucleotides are TGTGCCAGCAGGGGCGTCGGGATGGACACCGGGGAGCTGTTTTTT. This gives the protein CASRGVGMDTGELFF.

The CDR3 DNA is TGTGCCAGCAGCGTAGGACTAGCGGGGGGTAGCACAGATACGCAGTATTTT. This sequence encodes CASSVGLAGGSTDTQYF. The rearrangement uses TRBV9 and TRBJ2-3, with 13 bases aligning to TRBD2. V trimming: 0 bases; J trimming: 0 bases; junction bases outside the gene matches: 1. CDR3 size: 17 residues. CDR1 is SGDLS, CDR2 YYNGEE, per germline.

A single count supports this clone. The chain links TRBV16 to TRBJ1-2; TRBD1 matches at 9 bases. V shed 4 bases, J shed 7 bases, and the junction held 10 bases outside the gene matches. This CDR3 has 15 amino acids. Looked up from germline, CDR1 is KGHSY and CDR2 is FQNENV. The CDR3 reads CASSPSGDRVSGYTF. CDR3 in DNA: TGTGCCAGCAGCCCTTCAGGGGACAGGGTATCTGGCTACACCTTC.

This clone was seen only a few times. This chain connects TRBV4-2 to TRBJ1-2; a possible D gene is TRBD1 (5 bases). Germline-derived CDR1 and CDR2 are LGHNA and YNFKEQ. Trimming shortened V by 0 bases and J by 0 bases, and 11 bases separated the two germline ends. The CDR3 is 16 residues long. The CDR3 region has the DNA TGTGCCAGCAGCCAAGAAAGGACAACAGCTAACTATGGCTACACCTTC. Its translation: CASSQERTTANYGYTF.

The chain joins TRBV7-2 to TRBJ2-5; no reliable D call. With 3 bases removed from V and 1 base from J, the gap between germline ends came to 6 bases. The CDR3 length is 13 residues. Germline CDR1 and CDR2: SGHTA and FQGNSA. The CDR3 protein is CASSFQSQETQYF. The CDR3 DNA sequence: TGTGCCAGCAGCTTTCAGTCCCAAGAGACCCAGTACTTC.

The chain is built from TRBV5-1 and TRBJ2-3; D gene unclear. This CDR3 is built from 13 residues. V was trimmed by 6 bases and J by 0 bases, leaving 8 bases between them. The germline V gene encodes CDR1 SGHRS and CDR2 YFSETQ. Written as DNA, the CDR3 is TGCGCCAGCAAAGCAGGTAGCACAGATACGCAGTATTTT. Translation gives CASKAGSTDTQYF. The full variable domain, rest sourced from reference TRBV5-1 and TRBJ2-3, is KAGVTQTPRYLIKTRGQQVTLSCSPISGHRSVSWYQQTPGQGLQFLFEYFSETQRNKGNFPGRFSGRQFSNSRSEMNVSTLELGDSALYLCASKAGSTDTQYFGPGTRLTVL.

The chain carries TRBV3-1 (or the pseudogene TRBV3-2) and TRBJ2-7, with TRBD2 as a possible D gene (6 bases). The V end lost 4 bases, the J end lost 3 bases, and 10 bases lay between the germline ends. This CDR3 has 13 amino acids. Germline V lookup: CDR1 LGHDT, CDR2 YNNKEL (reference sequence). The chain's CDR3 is CASSPRDFYEQYF. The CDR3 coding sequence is TGTGCCAGCAGCCCCCGGGACTTCTACGAGCAGTACTTC.

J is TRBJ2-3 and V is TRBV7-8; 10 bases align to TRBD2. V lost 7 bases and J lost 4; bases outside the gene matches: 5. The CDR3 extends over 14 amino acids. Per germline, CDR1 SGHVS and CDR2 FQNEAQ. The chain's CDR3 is CASTRLAGPDTQYF. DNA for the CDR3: TGTGCCAGCACCCGACTAGCGGGTCCAGATACGCAGTATTTT.

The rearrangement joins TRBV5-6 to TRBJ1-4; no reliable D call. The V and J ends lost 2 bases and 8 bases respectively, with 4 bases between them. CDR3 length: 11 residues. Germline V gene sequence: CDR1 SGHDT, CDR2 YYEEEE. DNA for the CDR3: TGTGCCAGCAGCTTTGGGGAAAAACTGTTTTTT. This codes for CASSFGEKLFF.